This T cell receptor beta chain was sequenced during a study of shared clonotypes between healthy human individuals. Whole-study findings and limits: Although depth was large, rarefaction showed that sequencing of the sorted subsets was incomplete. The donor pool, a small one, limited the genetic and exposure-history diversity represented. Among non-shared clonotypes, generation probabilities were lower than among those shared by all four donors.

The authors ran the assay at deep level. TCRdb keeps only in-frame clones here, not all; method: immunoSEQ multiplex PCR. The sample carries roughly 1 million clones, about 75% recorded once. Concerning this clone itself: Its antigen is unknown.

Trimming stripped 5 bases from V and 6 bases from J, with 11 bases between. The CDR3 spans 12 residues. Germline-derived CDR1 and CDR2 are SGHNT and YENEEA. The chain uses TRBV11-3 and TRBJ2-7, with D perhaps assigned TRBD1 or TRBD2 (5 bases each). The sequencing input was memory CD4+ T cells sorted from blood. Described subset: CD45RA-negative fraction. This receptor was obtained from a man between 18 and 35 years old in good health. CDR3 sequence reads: CASSKLGAEQYF. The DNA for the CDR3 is TGTGCCAGCAGCAAACTAGGGGCCGAGCAGTACTTC. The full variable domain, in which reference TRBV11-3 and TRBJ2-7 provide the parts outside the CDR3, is EAGVVQSPRYKIIEKKQPVAFWCNPISGHNTLYWYLQNLGQGPELLIRYENEEAVDDSQLPKDRFSAERLKGVDSTLKIQPAELGDSAVYLCASSKLGAEQYFGPGTRLTVT.